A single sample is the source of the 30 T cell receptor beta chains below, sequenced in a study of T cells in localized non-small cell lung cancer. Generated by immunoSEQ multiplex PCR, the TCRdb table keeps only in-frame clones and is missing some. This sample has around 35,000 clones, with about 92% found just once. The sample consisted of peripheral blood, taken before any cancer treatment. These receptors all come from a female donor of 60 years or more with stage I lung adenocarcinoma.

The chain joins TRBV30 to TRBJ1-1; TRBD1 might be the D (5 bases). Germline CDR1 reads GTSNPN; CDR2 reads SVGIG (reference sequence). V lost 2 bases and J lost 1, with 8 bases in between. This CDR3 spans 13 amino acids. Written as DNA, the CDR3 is TGTGCCTGGAGTTCGGACACGAACACTGAAGCTTTCTTT. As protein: CAWSSDTNTEAFF.

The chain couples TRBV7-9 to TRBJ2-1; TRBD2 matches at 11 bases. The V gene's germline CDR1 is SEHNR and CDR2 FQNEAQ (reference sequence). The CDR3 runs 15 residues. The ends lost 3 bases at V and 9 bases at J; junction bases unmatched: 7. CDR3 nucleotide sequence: TGTGCCAGCAGCTTCTTAGCGGGGGGGCCTACTGAGCAGTTCTTC. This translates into CASSFLAGGPTEQFF.

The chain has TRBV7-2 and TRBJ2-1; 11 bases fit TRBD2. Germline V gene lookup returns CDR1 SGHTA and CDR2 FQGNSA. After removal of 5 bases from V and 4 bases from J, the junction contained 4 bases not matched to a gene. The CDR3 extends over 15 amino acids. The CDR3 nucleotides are TGTGCCAGCAGCCCCCGGACTAGCGGGTACAATGAGCAGTTCTTC. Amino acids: CASSPRTSGYNEQFF. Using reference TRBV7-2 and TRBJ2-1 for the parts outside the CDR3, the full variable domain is GAGVSQSPSNKVTEKGKDVELRCDPISGHTALYWYRQSLGQGLEFLIYFQGNSAPDKSGLPSDRFSAERTGGSVSTLTIQRTQQEDSAVYLCASSPRTSGYNEQFFGPGTRLTVL.

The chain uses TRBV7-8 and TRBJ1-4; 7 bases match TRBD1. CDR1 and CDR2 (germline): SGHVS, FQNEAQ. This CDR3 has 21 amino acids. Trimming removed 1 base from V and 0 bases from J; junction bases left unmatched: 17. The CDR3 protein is CASSLVPLGRGGDATNEKLFF. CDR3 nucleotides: TGTGCCAGCAGCTTAGTTCCCCTGGGCAGGGGGGGGGATGCAACTAATGAAAAACTGTTTTTT.

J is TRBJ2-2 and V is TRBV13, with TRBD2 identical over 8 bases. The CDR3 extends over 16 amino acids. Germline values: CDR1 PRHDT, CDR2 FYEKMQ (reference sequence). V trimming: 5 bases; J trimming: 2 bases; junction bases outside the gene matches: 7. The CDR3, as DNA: TGTGCCAGCAGCATCTTACTAGCGGTTAACACCGGGGAGCTGTTTTTT. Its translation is CASSILLAVNTGELFF.

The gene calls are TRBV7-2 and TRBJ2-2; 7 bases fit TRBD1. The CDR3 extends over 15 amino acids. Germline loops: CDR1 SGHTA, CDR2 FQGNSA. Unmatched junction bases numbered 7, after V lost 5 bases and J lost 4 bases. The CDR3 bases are TGTGCCAGCAGCCCTAACAGGGGAGTCACCGGGGAGCTGTTTTTT. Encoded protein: CASSPNRGVTGELFF.

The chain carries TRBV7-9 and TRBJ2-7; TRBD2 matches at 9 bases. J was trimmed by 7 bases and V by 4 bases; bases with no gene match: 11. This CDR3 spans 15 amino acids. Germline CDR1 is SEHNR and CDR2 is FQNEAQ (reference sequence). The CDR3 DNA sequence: TGTGCCAGCAGCTCCTCGGGACTAGCCACGGGGGAGCAGTACGTC. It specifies CASSSSGLATGEQYV.

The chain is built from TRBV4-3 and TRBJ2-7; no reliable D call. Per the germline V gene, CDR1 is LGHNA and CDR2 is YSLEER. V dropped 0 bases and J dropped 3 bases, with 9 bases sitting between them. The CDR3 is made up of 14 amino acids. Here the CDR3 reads CASSQDYTDYEQYF. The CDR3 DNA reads TGCGCCAGCAGCCAAGATTACACCGACTACGAGCAGTACTTC.

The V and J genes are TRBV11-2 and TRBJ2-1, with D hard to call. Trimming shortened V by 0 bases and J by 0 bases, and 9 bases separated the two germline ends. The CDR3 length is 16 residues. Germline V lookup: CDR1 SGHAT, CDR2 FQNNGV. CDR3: CASSLDGLSSYNEQFF. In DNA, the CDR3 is TGTGCCAGCAGCTTAGATGGGTTAAGCTCCTACAATGAGCAGTTCTTC.

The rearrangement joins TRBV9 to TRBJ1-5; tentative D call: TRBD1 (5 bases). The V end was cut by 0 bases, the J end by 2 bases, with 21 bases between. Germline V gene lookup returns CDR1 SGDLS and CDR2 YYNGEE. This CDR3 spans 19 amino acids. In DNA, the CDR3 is TGTGCCAGCAGCGTAGGCCCTTACCTTCAGGGAGCCGGCAATCAGCCCCAGCATTTT. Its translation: CASSVGPYLQGAGNQPQHF.

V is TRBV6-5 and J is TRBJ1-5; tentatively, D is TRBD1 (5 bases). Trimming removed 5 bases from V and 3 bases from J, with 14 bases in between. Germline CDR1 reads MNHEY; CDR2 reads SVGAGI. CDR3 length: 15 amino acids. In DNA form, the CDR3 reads TGTGCCAGCAGTGGGCAGGGATCGAACAATCAGCCCCAGCATTTT. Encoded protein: CASSGQGSNNQPQHF.

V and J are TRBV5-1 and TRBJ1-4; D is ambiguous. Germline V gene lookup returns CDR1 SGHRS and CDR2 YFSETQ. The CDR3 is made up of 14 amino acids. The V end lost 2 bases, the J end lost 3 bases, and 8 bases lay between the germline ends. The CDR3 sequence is CASSFEGSNEKLFF. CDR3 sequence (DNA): TGCGCCAGCAGCTTCGAAGGCTCTAATGAAAAACTGTTTTTT.

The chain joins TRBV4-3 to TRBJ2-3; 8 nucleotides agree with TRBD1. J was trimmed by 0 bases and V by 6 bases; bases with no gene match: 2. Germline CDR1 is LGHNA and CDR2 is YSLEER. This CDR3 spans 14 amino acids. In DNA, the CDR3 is TGCGCCAGCAGAAGACAGGGGAGCACAGATACGCAGTATTTT. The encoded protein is CASRRQGSTDTQYF.

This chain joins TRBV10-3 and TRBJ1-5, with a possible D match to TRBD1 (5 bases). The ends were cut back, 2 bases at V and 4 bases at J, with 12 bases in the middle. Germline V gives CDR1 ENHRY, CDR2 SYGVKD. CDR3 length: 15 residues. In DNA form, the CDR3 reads TGTGCCATCAGTGAGGGGTCGGGGGGGAATCAGCCCCAGCATTTT. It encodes CAISEGSGGNQPQHF.

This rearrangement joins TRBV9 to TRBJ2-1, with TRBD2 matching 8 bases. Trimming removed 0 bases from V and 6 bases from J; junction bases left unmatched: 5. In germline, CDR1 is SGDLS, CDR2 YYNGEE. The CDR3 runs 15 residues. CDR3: CASSVELAEVNEQFF. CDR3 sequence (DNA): TGTGCCAGCAGCGTAGAACTAGCGGAGGTCAATGAGCAGTTCTTC.

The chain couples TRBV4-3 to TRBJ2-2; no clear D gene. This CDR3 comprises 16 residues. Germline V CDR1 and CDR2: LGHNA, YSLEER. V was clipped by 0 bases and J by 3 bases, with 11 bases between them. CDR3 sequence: CASSQEAGRDTGELFF. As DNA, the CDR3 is TGCGCCAGCAGCCAAGAAGCCGGGCGCGACACCGGGGAGCTGTTTTTT.

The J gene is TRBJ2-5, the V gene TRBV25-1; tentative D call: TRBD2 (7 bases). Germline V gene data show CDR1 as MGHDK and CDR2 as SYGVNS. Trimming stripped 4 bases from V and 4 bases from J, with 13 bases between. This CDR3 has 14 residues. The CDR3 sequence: CASSAAGGRETQYF. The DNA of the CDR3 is TGTGCCAGCAGTGCAGCCGGGGGGCGAGAGACCCAGTACTTC.

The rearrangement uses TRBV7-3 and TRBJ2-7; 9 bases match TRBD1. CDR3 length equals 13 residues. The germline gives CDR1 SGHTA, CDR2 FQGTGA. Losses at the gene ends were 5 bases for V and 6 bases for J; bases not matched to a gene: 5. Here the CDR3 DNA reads TGTGCCAGCAGCGCGGACAGGGGCAGCGAGCAGTACTTC. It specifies CASSADRGSEQYF.

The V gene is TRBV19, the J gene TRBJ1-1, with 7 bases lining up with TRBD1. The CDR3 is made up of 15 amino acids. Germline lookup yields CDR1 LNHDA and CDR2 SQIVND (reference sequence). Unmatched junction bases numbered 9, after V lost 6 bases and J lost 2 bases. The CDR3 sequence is CASRVGGTDNTEAFF. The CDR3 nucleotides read TGTGCCAGTAGAGTTGGGGGGACAGACAACACTGAAGCTTTCTTT.

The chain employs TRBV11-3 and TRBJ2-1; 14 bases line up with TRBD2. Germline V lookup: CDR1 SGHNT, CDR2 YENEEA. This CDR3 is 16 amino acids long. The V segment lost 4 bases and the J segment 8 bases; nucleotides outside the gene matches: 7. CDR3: CASSSAGTSGSHEQFF. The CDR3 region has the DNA TGTGCCAGCAGCTCCGCCGGGACTAGCGGGAGCCATGAGCAGTTCTTC.

The CDR3 loop is CASSPARDSMNTIYF. CDR3 in DNA: TGTGCCAGCTCACCGGCAAGAGACAGTATGAACACCATATATTTT. The chain employs TRBV18 and TRBJ1-3; weak D call: TRBD1 (5 bases). Germline CDR1 is KGHSH and CDR2 is LQKENI. This CDR3 contains 15 residues. Trimming took off 3 bases at V and 7 bases at J, with 16 bases between the two ends. Variable domain in full (rest from reference TRBV18 and TRBJ1-3): NAGVMQNPRHLVRRRGQEARLRCSPMKGHSHVYWYRQLPEEGLKFMVYLQKENIIDESGMPKERFSAEFPKEGPSILRIQQVVRGDSAAYFCASSPARDSMNTIYFGEGSWLTVV.

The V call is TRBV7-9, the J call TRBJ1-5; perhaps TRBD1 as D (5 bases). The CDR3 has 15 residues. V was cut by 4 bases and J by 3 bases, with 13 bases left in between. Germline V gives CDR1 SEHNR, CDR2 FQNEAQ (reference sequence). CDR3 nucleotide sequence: TGTGCCAGCAGCTCCACGGGGCCCTACAATCAGCCCCAGCATTTT. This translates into CASSSTGPYNQPQHF.

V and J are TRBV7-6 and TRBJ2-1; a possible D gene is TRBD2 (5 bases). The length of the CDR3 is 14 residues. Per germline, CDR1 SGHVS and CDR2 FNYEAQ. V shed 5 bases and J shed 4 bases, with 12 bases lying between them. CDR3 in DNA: TGTGCCAGCAGCCGGAGGTACGGATACAATGAGCAGTTCTTC. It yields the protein CASSRRYGYNEQFF. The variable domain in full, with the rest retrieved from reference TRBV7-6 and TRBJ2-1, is GAGVSQSPRYKVTKRGQDVALRCDPISGHVSLYWYRQALGQGPEFLTYFNYEAQQDKSGLPNDRFSAERPEGSISTLTIQRTEQRDSAMYRCASSRRYGYNEQFFGPGTRLTVL.

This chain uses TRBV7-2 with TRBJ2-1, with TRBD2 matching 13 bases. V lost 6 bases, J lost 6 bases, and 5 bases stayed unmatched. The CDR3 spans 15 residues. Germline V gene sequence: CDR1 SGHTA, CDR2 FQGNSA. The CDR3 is CASSLTSGRVNEQFF. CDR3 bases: TGTGCCAGCAGTCTCACTAGCGGGAGGGTCAATGAGCAGTTCTTC.

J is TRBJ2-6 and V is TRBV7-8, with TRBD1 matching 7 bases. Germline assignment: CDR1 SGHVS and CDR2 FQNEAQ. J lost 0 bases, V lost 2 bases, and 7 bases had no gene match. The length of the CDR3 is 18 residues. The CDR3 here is CASSLSGTESSGANVLTF. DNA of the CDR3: TGTGCCAGCAGCTTATCAGGGACAGAAAGCTCTGGGGCCAACGTCCTGACTTTC. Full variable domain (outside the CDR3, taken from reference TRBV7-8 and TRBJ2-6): GAGVSQSPRYKVAKRGQDVALRCDPISGHVSLFWYQQALGQGPEFLTYFQNEAQLDKSGLPSDRFFAERPEGSVSTLKIQRTQQEDSAVYLCASSLSGTESSGANVLTFGAGSRLTVL.

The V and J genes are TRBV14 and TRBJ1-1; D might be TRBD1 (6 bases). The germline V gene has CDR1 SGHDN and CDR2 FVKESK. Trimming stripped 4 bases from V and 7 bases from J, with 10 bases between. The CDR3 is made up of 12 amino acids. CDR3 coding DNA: TGTGCCAGCAGCCGAGGGGACATTGAAGCTTTCTTT. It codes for CASSRGDIEAFF.

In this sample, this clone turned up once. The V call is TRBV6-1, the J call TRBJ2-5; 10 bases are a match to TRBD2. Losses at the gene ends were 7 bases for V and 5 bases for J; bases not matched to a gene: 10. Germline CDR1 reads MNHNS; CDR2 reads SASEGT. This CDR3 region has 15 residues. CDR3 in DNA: TGTGCCAGCAAAGGACTAGCGGAGGCGTGGGAGACCCAGTACTTC. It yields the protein CASKGLAEAWETQYF.

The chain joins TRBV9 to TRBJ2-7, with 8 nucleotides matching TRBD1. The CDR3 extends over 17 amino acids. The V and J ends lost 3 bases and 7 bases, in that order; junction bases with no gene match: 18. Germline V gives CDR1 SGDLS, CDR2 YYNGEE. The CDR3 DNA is TGTGCCAGCAGCGCACCAAACCCTCGGACAGGGAGGCCTGAGCAGTACGTC. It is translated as CASSAPNPRTGRPEQYV.

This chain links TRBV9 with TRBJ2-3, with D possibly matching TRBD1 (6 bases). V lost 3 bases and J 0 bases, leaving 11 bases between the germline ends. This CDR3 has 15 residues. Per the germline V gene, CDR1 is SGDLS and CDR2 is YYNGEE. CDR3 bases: TGTGCCAGCAGCGCCGGACAGTGGAGCACAGATACGCAGTATTTT. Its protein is CASSAGQWSTDTQYF.

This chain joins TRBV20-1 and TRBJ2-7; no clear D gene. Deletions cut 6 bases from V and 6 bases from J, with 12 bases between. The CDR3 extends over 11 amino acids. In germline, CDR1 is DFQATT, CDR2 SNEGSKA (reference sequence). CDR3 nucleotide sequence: TGCAGTGCCCCGAAGGGATCCGAGCAGTACTTC. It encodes CSAPKGSEQYF.